The rows below give T cell receptor beta chains drawn from one sample of a study of blood T cell repertoires in COVID-19. Only in-frame clones appear in the TCRdb table, and some are missing; sequencing was by immunoSEQ multiplex PCR. Of 200,000 to 250,000 clones listed, roughly 90% are singletons. Sequenced sample: PBMCs or T cells enriched from blood (not recorded which). These receptors came from a man aged 18 to 29 with acute COVID-19. The CDR3 runs from the conserved cysteine through the conserved F or W. Fields, in order: D gene, clone size, V gene, J gene, CDR3 DNA, CDR3 protein. A D gene is named only where the DNA matches it firmly. Where a row states a size, it is once, few, many or the class of an expanded clone; other rows omit it.

>-|-|TRBV6-2/TRBV6-3|TRBJ2-3
TGTGCCAGCAGTTACCGGAGTACTGCAGATACGCAGTATTTT
CASSYRSTADTQYF
>-|-|TRBV19|TRBJ1-5
TGTGCCAGTAGAGAGCAGGATTATAGCAATCAGCCCCAGCATTTT
CASREQDYSNQPQHF
>-|-|TRBV27|TRBJ1-1
TGTGCCAGCAGTGCGGGTCGGAACACTGAAGCTTTCTTT
CASSAGRNTEAFF
>TRBD1|-|TRBV28|TRBJ2-7
TGTGCCACGGGGACAGGGGGCCACGAGCAGTACTTC
CATGTGGHEQYF
>TRBD2|-|TRBV27|TRBJ2-7
TGTGCCAGCAGTCCGGGACTAGCGGGAGTCGAGCAGTACTTC
CASSPGLAGVEQYF
>TRBD2|-|TRBV4-3|TRBJ2-5
TGCGCCAGCAGCCAAGCACTAGCGGGAGCAGAGACCCAGTACTTC
CASSQALAGAETQYF
>TRBD1|-|TRBV27|TRBJ1-5
TGTGCCAGCAGTCCTACAGGGGGCGGTCAGCCCCAGCATTTT
CASSPTGGGQPQHF
>-|-|TRBV5-4|TRBJ2-1
TGTGCCAGCAGCCCCCCGGGACTTGAGCAGTTCTTC
CASSPPGLEQFF
>-|few|TRBV7-8|TRBJ1-1
TGTGCCAGCAGCTTAAGCGGGCCCACTGAAGCTTTCTTT
CASSLSGPTEAFF
>-|-|TRBV18|TRBJ2-7
TGTGCCAGCTCATTAGAGGGATTTCTGGGCGAGCAGTACTTC
CASSLEGFLGEQYF
>-|once|TRBV4-1|TRBJ2-7
TGCGCCAGCAGCCCCCGTCGGGCGGGGCAGAGCTCCTACGAGCAGTACTTC
CASSPRRAGQSSYEQYF
>TRBD1|-|TRBV3-1/TRBV3-2|TRBJ2-1
TGTGCCAGCAGCGGGGACAGAGGGACCAATGAGCAGTTCTTC
CASSGDRGTNEQFF
>TRBD2|-|TRBV28|TRBJ2-1
TGTGCCAGCAGACCTCCTGTAGCGGGAGGGCTTTACAATGAGCAGTTCTTC
CASRPPVAGGLYNEQFF
>TRBD2|-|TRBV9|TRBJ2-5
TGTGCCAGCAGCGACCCGGGACTAGCGGAGACAGAGACCCAGTACTTC
CASSDPGLAETETQYF
>-|-|TRBV6-1|TRBJ1-5
TGTGCCAGCAGTGAAGCGCGCGGGGGGGGCAATCAGCCCCAGCATTTT
CASSEARGGGNQPQHF
>TRBD1|-|TRBV30|TRBJ1-2
TGTGCCTGGAGTCACTTGACAGGGGATCGGGACTATGGCTACACCTTC
CAWSHLTGDRDYGYTF
>-|-|TRBV28|TRBJ1-1
TGTGCCAGCAGTATACTTCCACAGGTGAACACTGAAGCTTTCTTT
CASSILPQVNTEAFF
>-|-|TRBV11-3|TRBJ1-2
TGTGCCAGCAGCTTAAATCCGGGAATCGGAGGCTACACCTTC
CASSLNPGIGGYTF
>TRBD1|-|TRBV11-3|TRBJ2-2
TGTGCCAGCAGCTCGGACAGGCAGAGCCCGGGGGAGCTGTTTTTT
CASSSDRQSPGELFF
>-|few|TRBV28|TRBJ1-5
TGTGCCAGCTATGCGGGTCCGGCGGGCAATCAGCCCCAGCATTTT
CASYAGPAGNQPQHF
>TRBD1|-|TRBV24-1|TRBJ1-5
TGTGCCACCAGTGAGCGGGACAGGGGTACTCAGCCCCAGCATTTT
CATSERDRGTQPQHF
>TRBD2|-|TRBV27|TRBJ2-1
TGTGCCAGCAGTGGTGTAGCGGGAGGTTACAATGAGCAGTTCTTC
CASSGVAGGYNEQFF
>-|few|TRBV27|TRBJ2-1
TGTGCCAGCAGTTTATTTCCCGTTAACAATGAGCAGTTCTTC
CASSLFPVNNEQFF
>-|-|TRBV29-1|TRBJ1-1
TGCAGCCACGGGGACAAGGCTGTTGAAGCTTTCTTT
CSHGDKAVEAFF
>-|-|TRBV25-1|TRBJ1-1
TGTGCCAGCAGCCGGAACACTGAAGCTTTCTTT
CASSRNTEAFF
>TRBD2|-|TRBV5-4|TRBJ2-3
TGTGCCAGCAGCTTGGTCGCCCTAGCGGGAGGGGATACGCAGTATTTT
CASSLVALAGGDTQYF
>TRBD1|-|TRBV18|TRBJ2-7
TGTGCCAGCTCACCAATTGACAGGGGGGACGAGCAGTACTTC
CASSPIDRGDEQYF
>-|-|TRBV28|TRBJ1-1
TGTGCCAGCATCAAAAGAGCTGGACTAGCTTTCTTT
CASIKRAGLAFF
>-|few|TRBV28|TRBJ2-1
TGTGCCAGCAGTGGGGTGGACGGGAGTCCTTACAATGAGCAGTTCTTC
CASSGVDGSPYNEQFF
>TRBD1|-|TRBV29-1|TRBJ1-1
TGCAGCGTCGCGACAGGGGGTCGGACTGAAGCTTTCTTT
CSVATGGRTEAFF
>-|-|TRBV21-1|TRBJ2-7
TGTGCCAGCCTTCCTCCACAGGGGGCTTGGGAGCAGTACTTC
CASLPPQGAWEQYF
>-|-|TRBV18|TRBJ1-2
TGTGCCAGCTCTCAAAGCCGGCAGGGCTATGGCTACACCTTC
CASSQSRQGYGYTF
>-|-|TRBV6-5|TRBJ2-2
TGTGCCAGCAGTTCCGACACCCCGAACACCGGGGAGCTGTTTTTT
CASSSDTPNTGELFF
>-|-|TRBV5-1|TRBJ1-1
TGCGCCAGCAGCTTGTCGGCAGGCTCGAACACTGAAGCTTTCTTT
CASSLSAGSNTEAFF
>-|-|TRBV14|TRBJ2-2
TGTGCCAGCAGCCAAGTTCTAAACACCGGGGAGCTGTTTTTT
CASSQVLNTGELFF
>-|once|TRBV11-2|TRBJ1-6
TGTGCCAGCAGCTTGCTACAGACGGATTCACCCCTCCACTTT
CASSLLQTDSPLHF
>TRBD1|-|TRBV7-9|TRBJ1-1
TGTGCCAGCAGCTTAGCAGGGACAGGGGAGAAGGAAGCTTTCTTT
CASSLAGTGEKEAFF
>TRBD1|once|TRBV2|TRBJ1-2
TGTGCCAGCAGTGGACAGGGAAACTATGGCTACACCTTC
CASSGQGNYGYTF
>TRBD2|-|TRBV4-1|TRBJ2-7
TGCGCCAGCAGCCAAGAGACGGCTAGCGGGCCTCGCGAGCAGTACTTC
CASSQETASGPREQYF
>TRBD1|-|TRBV25-1|TRBJ1-2
TGTGCCAGCAGTTGGGACAGCGAACTCTATGGCTACACCTTC
CASSWDSELYGYTF
>-|-|TRBV29-1|TRBJ2-2
TGCAGCGTTGAGGCCGGCGACAGAAATACCGGGGAGCTGTTTTTT
CSVEAGDRNTGELFF
>-|-|TRBV27|TRBJ2-1
TGTGCCAGCAGTTTCCCTACTAGATCCAATGAGCAGTTCTTC
CASSFPTRSNEQFF
>TRBD2|-|TRBV18|TRBJ2-2
TGTGCCAGCTCACCTACTAGGACTAGCGGACAGACCGGGGAGCTGTTTTTT
CASSPTRTSGQTGELFF
>TRBD2|-|TRBV30|TRBJ2-3
TGTGCCTGCGTCCTAGCGGGGGCAGATACGCAGTATTTT
CACVLAGADTQYF
>TRBD1|-|TRBV9|TRBJ1-2
TGTGCCAGCAGCACCGGGACAGGGAATGGCTACACCTTC
CASSTGTGNGYTF
>-|once|TRBV6-5|TRBJ1-5
TGTGCCAGCAGTTACGCGACAGGCAACCAGCCCCAGCATTTT
CASSYATGNQPQHF
>-|once|TRBV6-2/TRBV6-3|TRBJ1-1
TGTGCCAGCAGTTACTCTCCCCTACAGGGTAAGGAGGCGAACACTGAAGCTTTCTTT
CASSYSPLQGKEANTEAFF